Detailed here is one T cell receptor beta chain. This sample is part of a study of Ad26.COV2.S vaccination and SARS-CoV-2 variants. Trimming removed 7 bases at V and 5 bases at J, with 17 bases between. The CDR3 has 14 amino acids. Looked up from germline, CDR1 is LNHDA and CDR2 is SQIVND (reference sequence). Produced via immunoSEQ multiplex PCR; TCRdb's table is partial and in-frame only. Of around 370,000 clones detected, 92% appear once; the ten largest clones hold 3.9%. This material consisted of peripheral blood, taken after recovery from COVID-19. The TCR originated in a human donor who had recovered from COVID-19. This sequence joins TRBV19 and TRBJ1-1, with D maybe TRBD1 (6 bases). The CDR3 DNA reads as TGTGCCAGTAAAGTTGGGGGGCGCGGGACTGAAGCTTTCTTT. As protein: CASKVGGRGTEAFF.